The 11 T cell receptor beta chains presented below share a single source sample, sequenced in a study of graft-versus-host responses after intestinal transplantation. Using immunoSEQ multiplex PCR, the repertoire was profiled, and TCRdb retains in-frame clones only, with some absent. The sample has approximately 60,000 clones; around 90% are singletons. The starting material, graft tissue, was processed to release intraepithelial and lamina propria lymphocytes. Here the sequenced sample was ileum tissue, taken roughly 390 days after transplant. These receptors originate from a human patient who received an intestinal transplant, so some T cells may come from the graft donor.

This chain links TRBV6-6 with TRBJ2-1; 7 nucleotides align to TRBD1. The CDR3 runs to 15 residues. Unmatched junction bases numbered 8, after V lost 7 bases and J lost 2 bases. The germline gives CDR1 MNHNY, CDR2 SVGAGI (reference sequence). The CDR3 spells CASIDSGGAYNEQFF. CDR3 nucleotide sequence: TGTGCCAGCATTGACTCAGGGGGTGCCTACAATGAGCAGTTCTTC.

The V call is TRBV7-2, the J call TRBJ2-1; tentative D call: TRBD1 (6 bases). V lost 2 bases to trimming and J lost 9 bases, with 14 bases between them. The CDR3 has 14 amino acids. Per germline, CDR1 SGHTA and CDR2 FQGNSA. CDR3 sequence: CASSLSWGPGEQFF. DNA for the CDR3: TGTGCCAGCAGCTTATCTTGGGGGCCCGGTGAGCAGTTCTTC.

DNA of the CDR3: TGCGCCAGCAGCCAAGGGGACATGATCTACGAGCAGTACTTC. Translating gives CASSQGDMIYEQYF. The gene calls are TRBV4-1 and TRBJ2-7, with D perhaps TRBD1 (6 bases). The CDR3 sequence is 14 residues long. Germline values: CDR1 MGHRA, CDR2 YSYEKL. V gave up 1 base and J gave up 3 bases, with 10 bases separating them.

The chain carries TRBV6-5 and TRBJ1-4, with 7 bases identical to TRBD1. The germline V gene encodes CDR1 MNHEY and CDR2 SVGAGI. The junction had 5 bases not matched to a gene; V was cut back by 6 bases and J by 7 bases. The CDR3 is 13 residues long. Here the CDR3 DNA reads TGTGCCAGCAGCCAACAGGGGCGTGAAAAACTGTTTTTT. This gives the protein CASSQQGREKLFF.

Only one count was recorded for this clone. The chain has TRBV5-6 and TRBJ1-1, with D uncertain. With 0 bases removed from V and 3 bases from J, the gap between germline ends came to 6 bases. Germline CDR1 is SGHDT and CDR2 is YYEEEE. The CDR3 extends over 13 amino acids. CDR3 loop: CASSLEQHTEAFF. CDR3 in DNA: TGTGCCAGCAGCTTGGAACAGCACACTGAAGCTTTCTTT.

The rearrangement joins TRBV14 to TRBJ2-2; 8 bases are shared with TRBD1. There are 17 residues in the CDR3. V shed 4 bases, J shed 0 bases, and the junction held 7 bases outside the gene matches. The germline CDR1 and CDR2 sequences are SGHDN and FVKESK. In nucleotides, the CDR3 is TGTGCCAGCAGCCCCTACCCACAGGGGGCGAACACCGGGGAGCTGTTTTTT. Translating gives CASSPYPQGANTGELFF.

The V call is TRBV11-1, the J call TRBJ2-1, with TRBD2 matching 10 bases. The CDR3 is 17 amino acids. With 3 bases clipped from V and 3 bases from J, the junction kept 8 bases outside the gene matches. The V gene's germline CDR1 is SGHAT and CDR2 FQDESV (reference sequence). The chain's CDR3 is CASSFLALAGDYNEQFF. Written as DNA, the CDR3 is TGTGCCAGCAGCTTCCTTGCCCTAGCGGGAGACTACAATGAGCAGTTCTTC.

The rearrangement uses TRBV6-4 and TRBJ2-1; the match to TRBD2 covers 11 bases. This CDR3 spans 16 amino acids. J was trimmed by 4 bases and V by 2 bases; bases with no gene match: 4. CDR1 is MRHNA and CDR2 is SNTAGT in the germline V gene. This CDR3 is CASSDTLAGAYNEQFF. CDR3 DNA: TGTGCCAGCAGTGACACACTAGCGGGAGCGTACAATGAGCAGTTCTTC.

This sequence joins TRBV13 and TRBJ2-1; 9 bases map to TRBD2. J gave up 0 bases and V 4 bases, and 4 bases lay outside the gene matches. The CDR3 is 16 amino acids. Germline values: CDR1 PRHDT, CDR2 FYEKMQ (reference sequence). In DNA form, the CDR3 reads TGTGCCAGCAGCTCCGATAGCGGGGGCTCCTACAATGAGCAGTTCTTC. This encodes CASSSDSGGSYNEQFF.

The rearrangement uses TRBV11-3 and TRBJ1-5; the D is unclear. CDR1 SGHNT and CDR2 YENEEA come from the germline V gene. CDR3 length equals 19 residues. With 0 bases removed from V and 4 bases from J, the gap between germline ends came to 22 bases. In DNA, the CDR3 is TGTGCCAGCAGCTTAGATCAGCCGGGTACCCCACCCCGTAATCAGCCCCAGCATTTT. Translating gives CASSLDQPGTPPRNQPQHF.

The gene calls are TRBV10-2 and TRBJ2-1; D gene ambiguous. The CDR3 sequence is 13 residues long. Between the trimmed V and J ends, which lost 9 bases and 2 bases, there was a span of 11 bases. Per the germline V gene, CDR1 is WSHSY and CDR2 is SAAADI. CDR3: CASSYSAYNEQFF. The CDR3 DNA reads as TGCGCCAGTTCATATTCTGCCTACAATGAGCAGTTCTTC.